This T cell receptor beta chain was captured in a study of CD8 T cells in ankylosing spondylitis. In this sample, this clonotype turned up a few times. Germline values: CDR1 SEHNR, CDR2 FQNEAQ (reference sequence). The CDR3 sequence is 13 residues long. With 5 bases removed from V and 5 bases from J, the gap between germline ends came to 7 bases. Using its own MiXCR run on the 5' RACE reads, TCRdb lists one record per CDR3 protein. The sample consists of around 120,000 distinct CDR3 sequences, around 24% of them appearing once. The sequence was obtained from a male donor with ankylosing spondylitis. Sequencing input: synovial fluid, either unsorted or a sorted T cell fraction (not recorded which). V and J are TRBV7-9 and TRBJ1-6, with D possibly TRBD1 on 5 matching bases. The CDR3 region is CASSQGDNSPLHF. In DNA form, the CDR3 reads TGTGCCAGCAGCCAAGGGGATAATTCACCCCTCCACTTT.